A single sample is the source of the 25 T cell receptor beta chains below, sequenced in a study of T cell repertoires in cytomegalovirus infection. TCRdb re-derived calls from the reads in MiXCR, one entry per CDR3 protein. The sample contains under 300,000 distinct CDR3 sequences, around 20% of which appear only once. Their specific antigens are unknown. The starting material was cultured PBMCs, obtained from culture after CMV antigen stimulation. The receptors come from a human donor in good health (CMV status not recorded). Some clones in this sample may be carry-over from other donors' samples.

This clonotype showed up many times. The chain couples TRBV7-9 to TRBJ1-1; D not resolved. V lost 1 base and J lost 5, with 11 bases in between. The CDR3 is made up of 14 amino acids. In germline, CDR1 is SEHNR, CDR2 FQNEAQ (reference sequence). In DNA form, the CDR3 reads TGTGCCAGCAGCTTAGTCATGGGATGGACTGAAGCTTTCTTT. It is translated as CASSLVMGWTEAFF. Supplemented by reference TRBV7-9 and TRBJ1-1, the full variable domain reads DTGVSQNPRHKITKRGQNVTFRCDPISEHNRLYWYRQTLGQGPEFLTYFQNEAQLEKSRLLSDRFSAERPKGSFSTLEIQRTEQGDSAMYLCASSLVMGWTEAFFGQGTRLTVV.

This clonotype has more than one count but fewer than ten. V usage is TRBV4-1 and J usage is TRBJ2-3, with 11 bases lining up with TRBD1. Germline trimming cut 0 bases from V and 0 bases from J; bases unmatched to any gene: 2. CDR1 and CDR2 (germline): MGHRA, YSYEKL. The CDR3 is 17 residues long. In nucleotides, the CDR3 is TGCGCCAGCAGCCAAGATGGGACAGGGGGTAGCACAGATACGCAGTATTTT. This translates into CASSQDGTGGSTDTQYF.

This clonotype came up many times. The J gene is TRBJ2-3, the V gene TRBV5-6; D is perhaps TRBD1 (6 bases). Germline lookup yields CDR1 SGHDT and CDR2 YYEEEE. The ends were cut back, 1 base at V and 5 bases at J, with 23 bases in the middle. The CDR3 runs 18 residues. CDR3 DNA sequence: TGTGCCAGCAGCTTGTTCTTGTATTTAGGGACAAATGGAGATACGCAGTATTTT. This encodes CASSLFLYLGTNGDTQYF.

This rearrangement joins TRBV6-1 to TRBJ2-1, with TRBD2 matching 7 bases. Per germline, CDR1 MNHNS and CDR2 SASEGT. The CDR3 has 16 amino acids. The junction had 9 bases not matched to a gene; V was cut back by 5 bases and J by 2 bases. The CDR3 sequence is CASSPPGLAAYNEQFF. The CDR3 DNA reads TGTGCCAGCAGTCCCCCTGGGCTAGCGGCCTACAATGAGCAGTTCTTC.

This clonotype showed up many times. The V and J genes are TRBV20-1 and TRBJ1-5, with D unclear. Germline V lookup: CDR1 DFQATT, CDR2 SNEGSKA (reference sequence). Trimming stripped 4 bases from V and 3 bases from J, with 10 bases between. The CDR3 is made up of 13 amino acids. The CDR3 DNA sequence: TGCAGTGCTAAGAGGTTAGACAATCAGCCCCAGCATTTT. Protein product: CSAKRLDNQPQHF.

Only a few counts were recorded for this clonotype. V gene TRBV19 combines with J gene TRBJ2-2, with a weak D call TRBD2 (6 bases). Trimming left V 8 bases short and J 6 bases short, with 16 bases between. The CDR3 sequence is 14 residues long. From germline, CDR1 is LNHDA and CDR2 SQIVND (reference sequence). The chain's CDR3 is CASRIGRGSGELFF. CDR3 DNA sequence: TGTGCCAGTCGAATCGGGAGAGGGTCCGGGGAGCTGTTTTTT. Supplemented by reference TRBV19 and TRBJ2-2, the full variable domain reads DGGITQSPKYLFRKEGQNVTLSCEQNLNHDAMYWYRQDPGQGLRLIYYSQIVNDFQKGDIAEGYSVSREKKESFPLTVTSAQKNPTAFYLCASRIGRGSGELFFGEGSRLTVL.

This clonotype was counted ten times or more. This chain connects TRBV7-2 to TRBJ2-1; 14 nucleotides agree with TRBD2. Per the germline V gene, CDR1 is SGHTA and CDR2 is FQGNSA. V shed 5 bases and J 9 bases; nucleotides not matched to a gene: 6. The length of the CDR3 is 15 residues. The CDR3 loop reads CASSGGLAGVGEQFF. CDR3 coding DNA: TGTGCCAGCAGCGGGGGACTAGCGGGAGTGGGTGAGCAGTTCTTC.

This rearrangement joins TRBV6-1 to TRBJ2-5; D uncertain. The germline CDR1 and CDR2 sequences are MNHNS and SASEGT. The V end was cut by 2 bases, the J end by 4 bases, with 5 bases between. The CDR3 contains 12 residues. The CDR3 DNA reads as TGTGCCAGCAGTGAAAGAGGAGAGACCCAGTACTTC. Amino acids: CASSERGETQYF.

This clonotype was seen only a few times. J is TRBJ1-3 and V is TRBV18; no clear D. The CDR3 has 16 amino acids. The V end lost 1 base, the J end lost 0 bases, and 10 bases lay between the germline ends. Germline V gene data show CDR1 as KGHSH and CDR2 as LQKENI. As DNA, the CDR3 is TGTGCCAGCTCACCACAAGGTCCCGACTCTGGAAACACCATATATTTT. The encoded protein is CASSPQGPDSGNTIYF.

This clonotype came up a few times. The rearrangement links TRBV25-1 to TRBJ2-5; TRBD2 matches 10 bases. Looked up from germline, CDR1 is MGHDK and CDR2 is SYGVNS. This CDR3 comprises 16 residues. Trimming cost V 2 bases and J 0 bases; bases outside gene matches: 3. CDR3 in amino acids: CASSEILAGYQETQYF. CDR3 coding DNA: TGTGCCAGCAGTGAAATACTAGCGGGGTACCAAGAGACCCAGTACTTC.

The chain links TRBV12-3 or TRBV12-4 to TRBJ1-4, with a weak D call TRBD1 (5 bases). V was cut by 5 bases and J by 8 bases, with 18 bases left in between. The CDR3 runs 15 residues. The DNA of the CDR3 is TGTGCCAGCAGTACCCTATCGACAGAGAGGGAAAAACTGTTTTTT. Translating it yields CASSTLSTEREKLFF.

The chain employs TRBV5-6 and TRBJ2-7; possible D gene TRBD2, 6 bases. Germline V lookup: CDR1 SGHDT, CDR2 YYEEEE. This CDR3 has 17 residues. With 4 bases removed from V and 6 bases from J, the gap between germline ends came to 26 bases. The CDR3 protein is CASSTTVTGSHSGEQYV. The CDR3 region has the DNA TGTGCCAGCAGCACGACGGTGACCGGGAGTCACTCCGGCGAGCAGTACGTC.

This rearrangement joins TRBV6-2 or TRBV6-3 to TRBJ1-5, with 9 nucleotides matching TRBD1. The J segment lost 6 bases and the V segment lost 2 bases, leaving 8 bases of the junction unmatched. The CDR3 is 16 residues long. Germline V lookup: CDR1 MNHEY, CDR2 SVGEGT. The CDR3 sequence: CASSYPTGGNGQPQHF. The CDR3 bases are TGTGCCAGCAGTTACCCTACAGGGGGCAATGGTCAGCCCCAGCATTTT.

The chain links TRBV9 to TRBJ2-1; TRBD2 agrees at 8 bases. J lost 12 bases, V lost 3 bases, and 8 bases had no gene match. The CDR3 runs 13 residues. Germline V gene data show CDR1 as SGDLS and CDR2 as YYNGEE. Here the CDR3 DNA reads TGTGCCAGCAGCGACCTTAGCGGGAAGACGCAGTTCTTC. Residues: CASSDLSGKTQFF.

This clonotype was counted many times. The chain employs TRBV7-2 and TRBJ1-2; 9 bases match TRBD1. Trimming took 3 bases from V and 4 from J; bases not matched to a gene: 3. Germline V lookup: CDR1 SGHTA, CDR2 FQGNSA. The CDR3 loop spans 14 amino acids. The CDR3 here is CASSFKQGAYGYTF. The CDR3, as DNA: TGTGCCAGCAGCTTTAAACAGGGGGCCTATGGCTACACCTTC.

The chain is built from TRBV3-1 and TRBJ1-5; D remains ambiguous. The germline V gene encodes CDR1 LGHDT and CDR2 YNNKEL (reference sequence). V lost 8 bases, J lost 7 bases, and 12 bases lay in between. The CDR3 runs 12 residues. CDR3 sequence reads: CASGSRLQPQHF. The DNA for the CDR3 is TGTGCCAGCGGATCCCGCCTGCAGCCCCAGCATTTT.

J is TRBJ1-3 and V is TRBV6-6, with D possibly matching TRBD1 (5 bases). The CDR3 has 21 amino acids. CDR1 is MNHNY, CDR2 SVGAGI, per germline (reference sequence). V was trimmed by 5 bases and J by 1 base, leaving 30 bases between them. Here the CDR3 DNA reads TGTGCCAGCAGTGCTCTATCCCCGGGACCCACAATTCCCCCATCTGGAAACACCATATATTTT. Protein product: CASSALSPGPTIPPSGNTIYF.

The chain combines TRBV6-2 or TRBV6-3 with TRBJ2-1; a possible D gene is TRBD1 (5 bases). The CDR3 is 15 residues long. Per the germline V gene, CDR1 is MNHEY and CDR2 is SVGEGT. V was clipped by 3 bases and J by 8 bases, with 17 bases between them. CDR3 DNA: TGTGCCAGCAGTTATCTTAGCAGGGTCTCCGATGAGCAGTTCTTC. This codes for CASSYLSRVSDEQFF.

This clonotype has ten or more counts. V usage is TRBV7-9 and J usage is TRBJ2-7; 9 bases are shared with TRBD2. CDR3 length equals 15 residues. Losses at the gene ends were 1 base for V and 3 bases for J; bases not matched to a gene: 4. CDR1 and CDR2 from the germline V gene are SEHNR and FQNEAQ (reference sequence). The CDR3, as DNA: TGTGCCAGCAGCTTAGGAGCGGGAGGTCTCTACGAGCAGTACTTC. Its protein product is CASSLGAGGLYEQYF.

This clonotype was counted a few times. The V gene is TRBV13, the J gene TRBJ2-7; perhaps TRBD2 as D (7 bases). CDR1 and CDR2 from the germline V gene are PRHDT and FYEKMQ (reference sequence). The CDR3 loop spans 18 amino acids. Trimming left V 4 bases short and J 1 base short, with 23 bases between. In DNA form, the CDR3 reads TGTGCCAGCAGCTACCGCCCTGCGGCGGGGGCCATGTCCTACGAGCAGTACGTC. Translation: CASSYRPAAGAMSYEQYV.

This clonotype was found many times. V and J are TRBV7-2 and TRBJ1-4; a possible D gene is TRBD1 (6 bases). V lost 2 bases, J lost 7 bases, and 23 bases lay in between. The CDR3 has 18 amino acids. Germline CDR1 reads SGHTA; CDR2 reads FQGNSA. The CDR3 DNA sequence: TGTGCCAGCAGCTTATATGGGACACGGATAAGATCTAGTGAAAAACTGTTTTTT. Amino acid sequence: CASSLYGTRIRSSEKLFF.

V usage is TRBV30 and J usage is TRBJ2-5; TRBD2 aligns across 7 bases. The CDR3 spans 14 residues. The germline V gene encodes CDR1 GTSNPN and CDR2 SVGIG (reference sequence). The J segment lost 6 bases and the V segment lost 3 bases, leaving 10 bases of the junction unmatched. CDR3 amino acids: CAWRGNGGGKTQYF. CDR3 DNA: TGTGCCTGGAGGGGTAATGGGGGGGGGAAGACCCAGTACTTC.

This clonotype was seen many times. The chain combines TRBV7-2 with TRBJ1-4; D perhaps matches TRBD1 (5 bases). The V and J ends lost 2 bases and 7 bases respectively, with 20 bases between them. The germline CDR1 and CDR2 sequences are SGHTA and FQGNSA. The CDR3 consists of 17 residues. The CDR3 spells CASSLSRRGGGLEKLFF. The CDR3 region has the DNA TGTGCCAGCAGCTTATCCCGTCGGGGGGGGGGACTTGAAAAACTGTTTTTT.

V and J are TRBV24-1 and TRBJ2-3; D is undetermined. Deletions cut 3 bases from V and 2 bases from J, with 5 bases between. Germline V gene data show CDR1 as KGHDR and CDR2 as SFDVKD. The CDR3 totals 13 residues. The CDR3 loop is CATSDRNTDTQYF. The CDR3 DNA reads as TGTGCCACCAGTGATCGGAACACAGATACGCAGTATTTT.

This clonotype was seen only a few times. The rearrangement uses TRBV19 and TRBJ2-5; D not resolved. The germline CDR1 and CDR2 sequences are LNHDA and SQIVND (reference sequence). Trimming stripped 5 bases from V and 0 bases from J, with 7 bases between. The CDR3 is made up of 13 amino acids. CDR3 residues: CASSRANQETQYF. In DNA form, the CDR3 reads TGTGCCAGTAGTCGAGCGAACCAAGAGACCCAGTACTTC.